These 17 T cell receptor beta chains were sequenced from one sample in a study of blood T cell repertoires in COVID-19. Only in-frame clones appear in the TCRdb table, and some are missing; sequencing was by immunoSEQ multiplex PCR. The data contain around 330,000 clones, under 95% of them singletons. The sequencing input was PBMCs or T cells enriched from blood (not recorded which). Receptors were obtained from a man in his sixties who had recovered from COVID-19.

CDR3 coding DNA: TGTGCCACCAGTGATTCGGAACTAGCGGGAGGGCAGAATGAGCAGTTCTTC. Residues: CATSDSELAGGQNEQFF. The rearrangement links TRBV24-1 to TRBJ2-1; 13 nucleotides match TRBD2. CDR1 and CDR2 from the germline V gene are KGHDR and SFDVKD. This CDR3 is built from 17 residues. Trimming removed 2 bases from V and 7 bases from J; junction bases left unmatched: 7.

The chain combines TRBV6-5 with TRBJ1-2; 8 nucleotides match TRBD1. CDR1 and CDR2 (germline): MNHEY, SVGAGI. V gave up 4 bases and J gave up 8 bases; unmatched junction bases: 3. There are 12 residues in the CDR3. The DNA of the CDR3 is TGTGCCAGCAGTTGGACAGGGACCGGCTACACCTTC. It specifies CASSWTGTGYTF.

The J gene is TRBJ2-3, the V gene TRBV7-8; the match to TRBD2 covers 7 bases. Per the germline V gene, CDR1 is SGHVS and CDR2 is FQNEAQ. With 4 bases clipped from V and 6 bases from J, the junction kept 19 bases outside the gene matches. This CDR3 spans 18 amino acids. CDR3 DNA sequence: TGTGCCAGCAGCTCCCGTGAGCAGGGAACGGGGGGTCCGGATACGCAGTATTTT. Its translation is CASSSREQGTGGPDTQYF. The full variable domain, with the rest looked up from reference TRBV7-8 and TRBJ2-3, is GAGVSQSPRYKVAKRGQDVALRCDPISGHVSLFWYQQALGQGPEFLTYFQNEAQLDKSGLPSDRFFAERPEGSVSTLKIQRTQQEDSAVYLCASSSREQGTGGPDTQYFGPGTRLTVL.

The chain joins TRBV11-3 to TRBJ1-1; 9 nucleotides line up with TRBD1. CDR3 length: 15 amino acids. Trimming at V came to 5 bases and at J to 4 bases, leaving 8 bases not matched to a gene. Germline V gene lookup returns CDR1 SGHNT and CDR2 YENEEA. CDR3 sequence reads: CASSTYGQGPTEAFF. In nucleotides, the CDR3 is TGTGCCAGCAGCACCTACGGACAGGGGCCCACTGAAGCTTTCTTT.

J is TRBJ1-5 and V is TRBV7-9; 10 bases line up with TRBD1. The germline CDR1 and CDR2 sequences are SEHNR and FQNEAQ (reference sequence). The length of the CDR3 is 15 residues. V lost 5 bases, J lost 5 bases, and 6 bases stayed unmatched. The CDR3 spells CASSRHGTGDQPQHF. The DNA for the CDR3 is TGTGCCAGCAGCCGGCACGGGACAGGGGATCAGCCCCAGCATTTT.

The chain combines TRBV28 with TRBJ2-1; TRBD1 matches at 10 bases. CDR3 size: 14 residues. V lost 3 bases, J lost 6 bases, and 2 bases stayed unmatched. In germline, CDR1 is MDHEN, CDR2 SYDVKM. This CDR3 reads CASSLTGGINEQFF. CDR3 bases: TGTGCCAGCAGTTTGACAGGGGGCATCAATGAGCAGTTCTTC.

The V gene is TRBV9, the J gene TRBJ2-5, with 12 bases identical to TRBD2. CDR3 length: 16 residues. Trimming removed 3 bases from V and 5 bases from J; junction bases left unmatched: 8. Germline CDR1 reads SGDLS; CDR2 reads YYNGEE. The CDR3 reads CASSGLAGGPSETQYF. The CDR3 nucleotides are TGTGCCAGCAGCGGCCTAGCGGGGGGGCCGAGCGAGACCCAGTACTTC.

J is TRBJ2-2 and V is TRBV7-9; D is unresolved. With 5 bases removed from V and 7 bases from J, the gap between germline ends came to 11 bases. The CDR3 extends over 13 amino acids. Per the germline V gene, CDR1 is SEHNR and CDR2 is FQNEAQ (reference sequence). Here the CDR3 reads CASSPPGHGELFF. The CDR3 nucleotides are TGTGCCAGCAGCCCACCGGGTCACGGGGAGCTGTTTTTT.

J is TRBJ2-7 and V is TRBV9; tentatively, D is TRBD2 (5 bases). The V end lost 3 bases, the J end lost 0 bases, and 7 bases lay between the germline ends. The CDR3 length is 13 residues. CDR1 and CDR2 from the germline V gene are SGDLS and YYNGEE. CDR3 sequence: CASSAEGSYEQYF. CDR3 DNA: TGTGCCAGCAGCGCTGAGGGCTCCTACGAGCAGTACTTC.

This chain uses TRBV7-6 with TRBJ2-1; 10 nucleotides line up with TRBD2. The ends lost 5 bases at V and 1 base at J; junction bases unmatched: 2. Per the germline V gene, CDR1 is SGHVS and CDR2 is FNYEAQ. The CDR3 consists of 15 residues. The CDR3 DNA reads TGTGCCAGCAGCCGTAGCGGGAGGTCCTACAATGAGCAGTTCTTC. It codes for CASSRSGRSYNEQFF. Full variable domain (remainder filled in from reference TRBV7-6 and TRBJ2-1): GAGVSQSPRYKVTKRGQDVALRCDPISGHVSLYWYRQALGQGPEFLTYFNYEAQQDKSGLPNDRFSAERPEGSISTLTIQRTEQRDSAMYRCASSRSGRSYNEQFFGPGTRLTVL.

The chain uses TRBV18 and TRBJ1-5; the D gene is possibly TRBD1 (6 bases). The CDR3 sequence is 16 residues long. Trimming pared 2 bases from V and 2 bases from J, leaving 13 bases between. Germline loops: CDR1 KGHSH, CDR2 LQKENI. CDR3 in DNA: TGTGCCAGCTCACCAGTGGGGGCCGTAGGCAATCAGCCCCAGCATTTT. Translating gives CASSPVGAVGNQPQHF.

This clone was seen a handful of times. J is TRBJ1-1 and V is TRBV19; D is unresolved. This CDR3 has 14 residues. From germline, CDR1 is LNHDA and CDR2 SQIVND (reference sequence). Trimming removed 3 bases at V and 2 bases at J, with 10 bases between. The CDR3 DNA reads as TGTGCCAGTAGTATCGGGCCGGGAAACACTGAAGCTTTCTTT. It translates to CASSIGPGNTEAFF.

The V call is TRBV28, the J call TRBJ2-7, with 8 bases that match TRBD1. Germline V lookup: CDR1 MDHEN, CDR2 SYDVKM. The trim removed 2 bases at V and 5 bases at J, leaving 5 bases unmatched. CDR3 size: 14 residues. As DNA, the CDR3 is TGTGCCAGCAGTTTAGGGACAGGTACTAACGAGCAGTACTTC. Protein: CASSLGTGTNEQYF.

This chain uses TRBV6-5 with TRBJ2-1; 13 nucleotides align to TRBD2. Looked up from germline, CDR1 is MNHEY and CDR2 is SVGAGI. The ends lost 7 bases at V and 10 bases at J; junction bases unmatched: 7. The CDR3 length is 14 residues. Here the CDR3 DNA reads TGTGCCAGCAATCGACTAGCGGGAGGCAACGAGCAGTTCTTC. This gives the protein CASNRLAGGNEQFF.

The DNA for the CDR3 is TGTGCCAGCAGCCCGGTGGGGGGGCGCTGGGAGACCCAGTACTTC. Translating it yields CASSPVGGRWETQYF. The J gene is TRBJ2-5, the V gene TRBV3-1 (or the pseudogene TRBV3-2); D is perhaps TRBD2 (7 bases). V was shortened by 4 bases and J by 5 bases, with 17 bases between the two germline ends. The CDR3 totals 15 residues. Germline V CDR1 and CDR2: LGHDT, YNNKEL (reference sequence).

This chain connects TRBV5-1 to TRBJ2-3; no clear D. This CDR3 contains 14 residues. V was pared by 0 bases and J by 3 bases, with 8 bases between. CDR1 is SGHRS and CDR2 is YFSETQ in the germline V gene. The CDR3 DNA is TGCGCCAGCAGCTTGGGCGGAGTAACAGATACGCAGTATTTT. Its protein is CASSLGGVTDTQYF.

The chain has TRBV5-8 and TRBJ2-4, with 8 nucleotides matching TRBD1. The ends lost 3 bases at V and 4 bases at J; junction bases unmatched: 6. In germline, CDR1 is SGHTS, CDR2 YDEGEE. The CDR3 length is 15 residues. CDR3 loop: CASSWETGGKNIQYF. In nucleotides, the CDR3 is TGTGCCAGCAGCTGGGAAACAGGGGGAAAAAACATTCAGTACTTC.